The rows below give T cell receptor beta chains drawn from one sample of a study of control samples from healthy donors and cancer patients. Assay: immunoSEQ multiplex PCR; the TCRdb copy retains only in-frame clones and omits some. The repertoire consists of 130,000 to 150,000 clones, with around 90% occurring once and the leading ten covering approximately 3%. What was sequenced was blood. Receptor source: a young man in good health. The CDR3 runs from the conserved cysteine through the conserved F or W. The D gene is left open where the match is weak. Clone size is not always given. Where it is, it says once, few, many or a class for expanded clones.

CDR3 protein | CDR3 DNA | V gene | clone size | D gene | J gene
CASSLGLNQPQHF | TGTGCCAGCAGTTTAGGCCTAAATCAGCCCCAGCATTTT | TRBV27 | NA | NA | TRBJ1-5
CASSARTGGYTGELFF | TGTGCCAGCAGCGCAAGGACAGGGGGTTACACCGGGGAGCTGTTTTTT | TRBV9 | NA | TRBD1 | TRBJ2-2
CASSDRYEQYF | TGCGCCAGCAGCGACCGGTACGAGCAGTACTTC | TRBV5-1 | NA | NA | TRBJ2-7
CASSLALAGGTSTDTQYF | TGCGCCAGCAGCTTGGCCCTAGCGGGGGGAACAAGCACAGATACGCAGTATTTT | TRBV5-1 | NA | TRBD2 | TRBJ2-3
CASVPAGEVKNIQYF | TGTGCCAGCGTTCCGGCAGGGGAGGTCAAAAACATTCAGTACTTC | TRBV2 | NA | NA | TRBJ2-4
CASSQDGDSLPYEQYF | TGTGCCAGCAGCCAAGATGGAGACAGCCTACCCTACGAGCAGTACTTC | TRBV14 | NA | NA | TRBJ2-7
CASSPERGGLFF | TGTGCCAGCTCACCGGAGCGGGGGGGCCTGTTCTTC | TRBV18 | NA | TRBD2 | TRBJ2-1
CATSPGRGRYEQYF | TGTGCCACTAGCCCCGGGAGGGGTAGATACGAGCAGTACTTC | TRBV19 | once | TRBD2 | TRBJ2-7
CATSEGQLNQPQHF | TGTGCCACCAGTGAAGGACAGCTCAATCAGCCCCAGCATTTT | TRBV24-1 | NA | NA | TRBJ1-5
CASSLPQGSYGYTF | TGTGCCAGCAGCTTGCCACAGGGTTCCTATGGCTACACCTTC | TRBV5-6 | NA | NA | TRBJ1-2
CASSPLRGSSYNSPLHF | TGTGCCAGCAGCCCCCTCAGGGGGAGCTCCTATAATTCACCCCTCCACTTT | TRBV27 | NA | TRBD1 | TRBJ1-6
CASRGGASNTGELFF | TGCGCCAGCAGGGGCGGGGCGTCGAACACCGGGGAGCTGTTTTTT | TRBV5-1 | NA | NA | TRBJ2-2
CASTPGAYSNQPQHF | TGCGCCAGCACCCCGGGGGCATATAGCAATCAGCCCCAGCATTTT | TRBV5-1 | NA | NA | TRBJ1-5
CASSHGTSGGSQLSHEQYF | TGCGCCAGCAGCCATGGGACTAGCGGGGGGTCTCAACTATCCCACGAGCAGTACTTC | TRBV4-1 | NA | TRBD2 | TRBJ2-7
CASSTPGPSGNTIYF | TGTGCCAGTAGTACACCGGGACCCTCTGGAAACACCATATATTTT | TRBV19 | NA | NA | TRBJ1-3
CASSLVGGDSPLHF | TGTGCCAGCAGCTTAGTTGGGGGGGATTCACCCCTCCACTTT | TRBV7-9 | NA | NA | TRBJ1-6
CASSPPRGHRTEAFF | TGTGCCAGCAGCCCGCCGAGGGGGCATAGGACTGAAGCTTTCTTT | TRBV12-1 | NA | NA | TRBJ1-1
CASSQGGGGNTGELFF | TGTGCCAGCAGCCAAGGGGGAGGGGGGAACACCGGGGAGCTGTTTTTT | TRBV4-2 | NA | NA | TRBJ2-2
CASSIDRNTEAFF | TGTGCCAGTAGTATAGACAGGAACACTGAAGCTTTCTTT | TRBV19 | NA | NA | TRBJ1-1
CASSLSQASGVYEQYF | TGTGCCAGCAGCTTATCCCAAGCTAGCGGGGTCTACGAGCAGTACTTC | TRBV7-6 | NA | TRBD2 | TRBJ2-7
CAISEGAGGYTGELFF | TGTGCCATCAGTGAGGGCGCGGGGGGGTACACCGGGGAGCTGTTTTTT | TRBV10-3 | NA | TRBD2 | TRBJ2-2
CASSLINRNRGSPLHF | TGTGCCAGCAGCTTAATAAACCGAAACCGGGGTTCACCCCTCCACTTT | TRBV5-8 | NA | NA | TRBJ1-6
CASSSGTGNQPQHF | TGTGCCAGCAGTTCCGGGACAGGGAATCAGCCCCAGCATTTT | TRBV28 | NA | TRBD1 | TRBJ1-5
CASSSTPNTEAFF | TGTGCCAGCAGCTCGACACCGAACACTGAAGCTTTCTTT | TRBV7-3 | NA | NA | TRBJ1-1
CASGFSGSTDTQYF | TGTGCTAGTGGTTTTAGCGGGAGCACAGATACGCAGTATTTT | TRBV12-5 | NA | TRBD2 | TRBJ2-3
CASSLGDGEQYF | TGTGCCAGCAGCTTAGGGGACGGCGAGCAGTACTTC | TRBV7-9 | NA | NA | TRBJ2-7
CASRRTRADEQYF | TGTGCCAGCCGTCGGACTAGAGCTGACGAGCAGTACTTC | TRBV6-5 | NA | TRBD2 | TRBJ2-7
CASSQAPDRGRTDTQYF | TGTGCCAGCAGTCAAGCCCCCGACAGGGGTAGAACAGATACGCAGTATTTT | TRBV28 | NA | TRBD1 | TRBJ2-3
CASSSSRGTGELFF | TGTGCCAGCAGCTCGTCAAGAGGAACCGGGGAGCTGTTTTTT | TRBV6-5 | NA | NA | TRBJ2-2
CASSLSQTGNQPQHF | TGTGCCAGCAGTTTATCCCAGACAGGGAATCAGCCCCAGCATTTT | TRBV27 | once | TRBD1 | TRBJ1-5
CASSEFSSGTGELFF | TGCGCCAGCAGTGAGTTTAGTAGTGGGACCGGGGAGCTGTTTTTT | TRBV10-1 | NA | NA | TRBJ2-2
CASSSTGYYGYTF | TGTGCCAGCAGCTCGACAGGGTACTATGGCTACACCTTC | TRBV7-2 | NA | TRBD1 | TRBJ1-2
CASSFYEGSTLAFF | TGTGCCAGCAGTTTTTACGAGGGGTCGACGTTGGCTTTCTTT | TRBV27 | NA | NA | TRBJ1-1
CASSLSSRSYDTQYF | TGTGCCAGCAGTTTATCGAGTCGCTCCTACGATACGCAGTATTTT | TRBV27 | NA | NA | TRBJ2-3
CASSPRTGGYEQYF | TGTGCCAGCAGTCCAAGGACAGGGGGCTACGAGCAGTACTTC | TRBV27 | NA | TRBD1 | TRBJ2-7
CASKSAVF | TGTGCCAGCAAGTCTGCGGTATTC | TRBV2 | few | NA | TRBJ2-7
CASSPPLSYEQYF | TGTGCCAGCTCACCCCCGTTATCCTACGAGCAGTACTTC | TRBV18 | NA | NA | TRBJ2-7
CASSQGLATRPSYNEQFF | TGTGCCAGCAGCCAAGGACTAGCAACGAGGCCCTCCTACAATGAGCAGTTCTTC | TRBV3-1/TRBV3-2 | NA | TRBD2 | TRBJ2-1
CASSLVKMDSFMNTEAFF | TGTGCCAGCAGCTTGGTAAAGATGGACAGCTTTATGAACACTGAAGCTTTCTTT | TRBV5-6 | NA | NA | TRBJ1-1
CASSSSTDRSGANVLTF | TGTGCCAGCAGTTCGAGTACAGACCGCTCTGGGGCCAACGTCCTGACTTTC | TRBV27 | NA | NA | TRBJ2-6
CASSLTGAQTDTQYF | TGTGCCAGTAGCTTAACCGGGGCCCAAACAGATACGCAGTATTTT | TRBV19 | NA | NA | TRBJ2-3
CASSFEGARSYNSPLHF | TGCGCCAGCAGCTTCGAGGGGGCAAGATCCTATAATTCACCCCTCCACTTT | TRBV5-1 | NA | TRBD1 | TRBJ1-6
CASSQDYQGQGYGYTF | TGTGCCAGCAGCCAAGATTATCAGGGGCAGGGATATGGCTACACCTTC | TRBV4-2 | NA | NA | TRBJ1-2
CATSRVSGANVLTF | TGTGCCACCAGCAGAGTTTCTGGGGCCAACGTCCTGACTTTC | TRBV15 | NA | NA | TRBJ2-6
CASSTGIQPQHF | TGTGCCAGCAGTACAGGGATTCAGCCCCAGCATTTT | TRBV6-5 | NA | NA | TRBJ1-5
CASSQSHGGRGDEQYF | TGTGCCAGCAGCCAATCCCATGGGGGCAGGGGCGACGAGCAGTACTTC | TRBV14 | NA | NA | TRBJ2-7
CSVEDRVTGKAYEQYF | TGCAGCGTTGAAGATCGGGTCACAGGGAAGGCCTACGAGCAGTACTTC | TRBV29-1 | NA | NA | TRBJ2-7
CASSSNTGELFF | TGCGCCAGCAGCTCAAACACCGGGGAGCTGTTTTTT | TRBV5-1 | NA | NA | TRBJ2-2
CASSDRTENTEAFF | TGTGCCAGCAGCGATCGGACGGAGAACACTGAAGCTTTCTTT | TRBV7-9 | NA | NA | TRBJ1-1
CASSDPGTGYMYIQYF | TGTGCCAGCAGTGATCCCGGGACAGGGTATATGTACATTCAGTACTTC | TRBV6-1 | NA | TRBD1 | TRBJ2-4
CATSDLIGNEQFF | TGTGCCACCAGTGATTTGATTGGGAATGAGCAGTTCTTC | TRBV24-1 | few | NA | TRBJ2-1
CASSPSGANVLTF | TGTGCCAGCAGTCCCTCTGGGGCCAACGTCCTGACTTTC | TRBV27 | NA | NA | TRBJ2-6
CASSQGRQGLGELFF | TGTGCCAGCAGCCAAGGCCGACAGGGGCTCGGGGAGCTGTTTTTT | TRBV3-1/TRBV3-2 | NA | TRBD1 | TRBJ2-2
CASSLRTGLGTDTQYF | TGTGCCAGCAGCCTAAGAACCGGACTAGGCACAGATACGCAGTATTTT | TRBV3-1/TRBV3-2 | NA | TRBD2 | TRBJ2-3
CASSLVPPPGTF | TGTGCCAGCAGCTTAGTTCCCCCCCCAGGCACCTTC | TRBV7-9 | NA | NA | TRBJ1-2